This T cell receptor (beta chain) is from a study of T cell responses to AZD1222 COVID-19 vaccine (dated by TCRdb to the early 2020s). About the study as a whole: Because spike-specific TCR depth and breadth did not differ between the two schedules, AZD1222 recipients who got a second dose at roughly 4 weeks were pooled with those who got a second dose at roughly 12 weeks. A total of 240 or so trial participants underwent TCR sequencing, of whom about 200 had received two doses of AZD1222 and approximately 26 had received two doses of the MenACWY control vaccine. Trial participants were enrolled into age subgroups of 18-55, 56-69 and 70-plus years, which contained approximately 150, 30 and 60 TCR-sequenced participants, respectively. Here is what the overall study found, with its caveats: Conclusions about previously exposed vaccinees are limited because only six or seven AZD1222 recipients were SARS-CoV-2 seropositive at baseline. After two AZD1222 doses, both the breadth and the depth of spike-specific TCRs were significantly higher than at day 0 and than in MenACWY recipients. Reportedly, almost half of the unique spike-specific TCRs recognized epitopes lying outside the regions that are mutated in the B.1.351 and B.1.1.7 variants. Vaccine-associated CD4 TCRs spanned the whole spike protein, with dominant responses in regions 160-218 and 743-854. Participants were mostly white British, with more females than males. The authors suggested clonal diversity may have been underestimated. The 56-69-year group was small, and its depth increase did not reach significance, likely because of low power. Because no samples from the day 14 peak response were available, repertoires could be characterized only after the peak T cell response.

Read against the paper, the sample's time point label means: baseline before first vaccination. The vaccinee samples were drawn from two UK trials, COV001 and COV002, one of which was a single-blind randomized controlled phase 2/3 trial testing AZD1222 (ChAdOx1 nCoV-19) in healthy adults. For TCRbeta chain sequencing, PBMC samples were collected from trial participants at day 0 and at day 28 after the second dose. As encoded in the germline V gene (reference sequence), CDR1 is GTSNPN while CDR2 is SVGIG. The CDR3 numbers 14 residues from cysteine through phenylalanine. The DNA shown is the 42-base CDR3, in frame from base 1. Trimming takes 4 bases from V and 8 bases from J, and the germline ends sit 18 bases apart. Only one count was recorded for this clone. The antigen this receptor binds is unknown. No base-level quality is on record; no much larger clone is a single base apart. The CDR3 regions of human TCRbeta chains were subjected to immunosequencing. Processing in the source paper ran as follows. Repertoire TCRs were checked for matches against a reference library of SARS-CoV-2-specific TCRs that had been generated using the MIRA antigen-specificity platform. Breadth was defined as the fraction of unique TCRs that were SARS-CoV-2-associated, and depth was defined as the fraction of total T cells that were SARS-CoV-2-associated. Using the MIRA data, every spike-specific TCR was mapped to the spike region that the TCR reacted to and assigned to either a CD4 or a CD8 class. Log10-transformed breadth and depth values were compared by one-way ANOVA with Sidak's multiple comparisons tests. TCRdb carries this immuneACCESS record with in-frame sequences only. Its versions omit some clonotypes, under half of them owing to an unresolved V gene in the studies checked, with the rest unexplained. V and J calls and clone size are copied from that table; D and trimming were computed from the DNA. Here the sample has about 180,000 clones; 88% occur a single time. The ten largest clones represent about 8% of the sample.

This chain is built from TRBV30 and TRBJ1-5; matching of 5 bases hints at TRBD1 as the D gene. This material consisted of peripheral blood, taken on day 0 of AZD1222 vaccination. This receptor was identified in an adult in good health. The nucleotide sequence is TGTGCCTGGAAGGACAAGCATGCAAGGGAGCCCCAGCATTTT. Translated, it gives CAWKDKHAREPQHF.